This passage covers 28 T cell receptor beta chains from one sample sequenced in a study of blood T cell repertoires in COVID-19. Only in-frame clones appear in the TCRdb table, and some are missing; sequencing was by immunoSEQ multiplex PCR. Of hundreds of thousands of clones in the sample, 88% were seen once. Sequencing was done on a sample of peripheral blood. These receptors originate from a man of 80 years or more with acute or convalescent COVID-19.

In nucleotides, the CDR3 is TGCAGCGTTGAACAAGGTGGGGGGGCAGGCTATGGCTACACCTTC. This sequence encodes CSVEQGGGAGYGYTF. The chain carries TRBV29-1 and TRBJ1-2; a weak D match, TRBD1 (6 bases). Per the germline V gene, CDR1 is SQVTM and CDR2 is ANQGSEA. This CDR3 region has 15 residues. Trimming took off 2 bases at V and 4 bases at J, with 17 bases between the two ends.

J is TRBJ2-3 and V is TRBV9; no clear D gene. V was pared by 4 bases and J by 4 bases, with 19 bases between. This CDR3 contains 16 residues. Per the germline V gene, CDR1 is SGDLS and CDR2 is YYNGEE. CDR3 protein: CASSLGLRPLADTQYF. CDR3 DNA: TGTGCCAGCAGCCTGGGCCTTCGCCCACTCGCAGATACGCAGTATTTT.

The CDR3 reads CASSPAVAGGNEQFF. CDR3 DNA: TGTGCCAGCAGCCCGGCGGTAGCGGGAGGCAATGAGCAGTTCTTC. The V gene is TRBV5-4, the J gene TRBJ2-1; the match to TRBD2 covers 10 bases. The CDR3 is 15 residues long. J gave up 6 bases and V 4 bases, and 7 bases lay outside the gene matches. Per germline, CDR1 SGHNT and CDR2 YYREEE (reference sequence).

This clone came up once. The genes are TRBV6-5 and TRBJ1-5; 9 bases are a match to TRBD1. Germline V CDR1 and CDR2: MNHEY, SVGAGI. The CDR3 consists of 15 residues. V lost 6 bases, J lost 4 bases, and 7 bases stayed unmatched. The CDR3 bases are TGTGCCAGCAGCCCGACAGGGGGGCCAAATCAGCCCCAGCATTTT. This gives the protein CASSPTGGPNQPQHF.

The chain is built from TRBV6-5 and TRBJ1-5, with 10 bases identical to TRBD1. The germline gives CDR1 MNHEY, CDR2 SVGAGI. The CDR3 sequence is 15 residues long. The junction had 9 bases not matched to a gene; V was cut back by 6 bases and J by 7 bases. This CDR3 is CASRGTGADGQPQHF. CDR3 coding DNA: TGTGCCAGCAGAGGGACAGGGGCCGACGGGCAGCCCCAGCATTTT.

CDR3 loop: CASSDRDYEQYF. CDR3 DNA: TGTGCCAGTAGCGACAGGGACTACGAGCAGTACTTC. The V gene is TRBV19, the J gene TRBJ2-7; 7 nucleotides line up with TRBD1. The germline V gene has CDR1 LNHDA and CDR2 SQIVND (reference sequence). The CDR3 contains 12 residues. V was pared by 6 bases and J by 3 bases, with 2 bases of the junction left unmatched.

The chain joins TRBV5-5 to TRBJ1-4, with 10 bases lining up with TRBD1. Trimming at V came to 4 bases and at J to 7 bases, leaving 7 bases not matched to a gene. The germline V gene has CDR1 SGHKS and CDR2 YYEKEE (reference sequence). This CDR3 is 15 amino acids long. The CDR3 protein is CASSRPTGGTEKLFF. DNA of the CDR3: TGTGCCAGCAGCCGACCGACAGGGGGCACTGAAAAACTGTTTTTT.

This sequence joins TRBV7-9 and TRBJ1-5; unclear D gene. Germline CDR1 and CDR2: SEHNR and FQNEAQ (reference sequence). Trimming removed 4 bases from V and 4 bases from J, with 14 bases in between. CDR3 length: 15 amino acids. As DNA, the CDR3 is TGTGCCAGCAGCTACGGACGAGGGCTAAATCAGCCCCAGCATTTT. It translates to CASSYGRGLNQPQHF.

There are many counts of this clone. The V call is TRBV4-1, the J call TRBJ2-7; TRBD1 agrees at 10 bases. J was trimmed by 2 bases and V by 5 bases; bases with no gene match: 6. This CDR3 has 15 amino acids. CDR1 MGHRA and CDR2 YSYEKL come from the germline V gene. The CDR3 protein is CASSAGQGGTYEQYF. The CDR3 DNA reads TGCGCCAGCAGCGCCGGACAGGGGGGGACCTACGAGCAGTACTTC.

The rearrangement joins TRBV4-3 to TRBJ1-5; D perhaps matches TRBD1 (5 bases). This CDR3 contains 15 residues. V was shortened by 1 base and J by 5 bases, with 12 bases between the two germline ends. The germline CDR1 and CDR2 sequences are LGHNA and YSLEER. The CDR3 sequence is CASSQGYQGYQPQHF. The CDR3 DNA is TGCGCCAGCAGCCAAGGATACCAGGGTTATCAGCCCCAGCATTTT.

CDR3 in amino acids: CASSMFQNTNSPLHF. CDR3 sequence (DNA): TGTGCCAGTAGTATGTTTCAGAATACCAATTCACCCCTCCACTTT. The chain recombines TRBV19 with TRBJ1-6, with unresolved D. The CDR3 runs to 15 residues. The germline CDR1 and CDR2 sequences are LNHDA and SQIVND (reference sequence). V was pared by 3 bases and J by 7 bases, with 13 bases between. The full variable domain, rest sourced from reference TRBV19 and TRBJ1-6, is DGGITQSPKYLFRKEGQNVTLSCEQNLNHDAMYWYRQDPGQGLRLIYYSQIVNDFQKGDIAEGYSVSREKKESFPLTVTSAQKNPTAFYLCASSMFQNTNSPLHFGNGTRLTVT.

The chain uses TRBV3-1 (or the pseudogene TRBV3-2) and TRBJ2-2, with 7 bases fitting TRBD1. This CDR3 region has 15 residues. Germline V gene data show CDR1 as LGHDT and CDR2 as YNNKEL (reference sequence). Trimming at V came to 8 bases and at J to 6 bases, leaving 12 bases not matched to a gene. The CDR3 here is CASQWGQQLPGELFF. The CDR3 DNA is TGTGCCAGCCAATGGGGACAGCAGTTACCCGGGGAGCTGTTTTTT.

This clone has just a few counts. V and J are TRBV6-6 and TRBJ2-3; D not certain. V was pared by 0 bases and J by 2 bases, with 6 bases between. This CDR3 comprises 14 residues. Germline assignment: CDR1 MNHNY and CDR2 SVGAGI (reference sequence). CDR3 nucleotides: TGTGCCAGCAGTTACTCTCCGTACACAGATACGCAGTATTTT. Amino acid sequence: CASSYSPYTDTQYF.

The chain employs TRBV7-2 and TRBJ1-2; TRBD1 matches 9 bases. Looked up from germline, CDR1 is SGHTA and CDR2 is FQGNSA. The trim removed 5 bases at V and 6 bases at J, leaving 13 bases unmatched. The CDR3 is 16 amino acids. The DNA of the CDR3 is TGTGCCAGCAGCCAACCATGGGACAGGGAAAACGATGGCTACACCTTC. Its translation: CASSQPWDRENDGYTF.

This clone was detected only a few times. The CDR3 region has the DNA TGTGCCAGCAGTGATGGACAGGGAGGCAATCAGCCCCAGCATTTT. Protein: CASSDGQGGNQPQHF. The chain is built from TRBV6-1 and TRBJ1-5, with 8 bases that match TRBD1. This CDR3 is built from 15 residues. Germline trimming cut 3 bases from V and 2 bases from J; bases unmatched to any gene: 3. Per the germline V gene, CDR1 is MNHNS and CDR2 is SASEGT.

The chain couples TRBV19 to TRBJ1-1; D possibly corresponds to TRBD1 (6 bases). V was pared by 11 bases and J by 0 bases, with 13 bases between. Germline CDR1 and CDR2: LNHDA and SQIVND (reference sequence). The CDR3 is made up of 13 amino acids. CDR3 region: CASDDRLNTEAFF. The CDR3 DNA reads as TGTGCCTCGGATGACAGGTTGAACACTGAAGCTTTCTTT.

The gene calls are TRBV13 and TRBJ2-1; weak D call: TRBD1 (6 bases). The germline gives CDR1 PRHDT, CDR2 FYEKMQ (reference sequence). This CDR3 has 15 amino acids. V gave up 6 bases and J gave up 9 bases, with 21 bases separating them. The CDR3 here is CASRLQGQQLVEQFF. CDR3 nucleotides: TGTGCCAGCAGATTACAGGGCCAGCAGTTGGTTGAGCAGTTCTTC.

The V and J genes are TRBV25-1 and TRBJ2-5; possibly TRBD1 for D (5 bases). There are 15 residues in the CDR3. V shed 4 bases and J shed 0 bases, with 12 bases lying between them. Per the germline V gene, CDR1 is MGHDK and CDR2 is SYGVNS. The CDR3 sequence is CASSARQTYQETQYF. CDR3 nucleotide sequence: TGTGCCAGCAGTGCCAGACAGACATACCAAGAGACCCAGTACTTC.

As to this clone: This CDR3 is missing its conserved last phenylalanine or tryptophan, likely due to a read error. The V gene is TRBV12-3 or TRBV12-4, the J gene TRBJ1-2; TRBD1 aligns across 7 bases. The CDR3 has 12 residues. Germline trimming cut 5 bases from V and 4 bases from J; bases unmatched to any gene: 1. The CDR3 DNA sequence: TGTGCCAGCAGTACAGGGGTCTATGGCTACACCCTC. Its protein is CASSTGVYGYTL.

V gene TRBV6-6 combines with J gene TRBJ1-2; 7 bases align to TRBD1. The germline V gene has CDR1 MNHNY and CDR2 SVGAGI (reference sequence). V lost 5 bases to trimming and J lost 5 bases; unmatched junction nucleotides: 14. This CDR3 spans 16 amino acids. CDR3 in amino acids: CASSRATWTGSYGYTF. CDR3 sequence (DNA): TGTGCCAGCAGTCGAGCAACCTGGACAGGTTCTTATGGCTACACCTTC.

This chain's CDR3 is CASSYVTGTGPYNEQFF. DNA of the CDR3: TGTGCCAGCAGCTACGTAACCGGGACAGGGCCCTACAATGAGCAGTTCTTC. V is TRBV3-1 (or the pseudogene TRBV3-2) and J is TRBJ2-1, with 9 positions matching TRBD1. The CDR3 extends over 17 amino acids. The V and J ends lost 5 bases and 2 bases, in that order; junction bases with no gene match: 10. Germline CDR1 is LGHDT and CDR2 is YNNKEL (reference sequence).

V gene TRBV3-1 (or the pseudogene TRBV3-2) combines with J gene TRBJ2-5; 7 bases are shared with TRBD1. Germline V CDR1 and CDR2: LGHDT, YNNKEL (reference sequence). The CDR3 covers 13 residues. The trim removed 4 bases at V and 5 bases at J, leaving 4 bases unmatched. For the CDR3, the DNA is TGTGCCAGCAGCCGACAGGGTAGGGAGACCCAGTACTTC. This translates into CASSRQGRETQYF.

The chain has TRBV4-1 and TRBJ2-3; TRBD2 aligns across 8 bases. The germline V gene has CDR1 MGHRA and CDR2 YSYEKL. J gave up 2 bases and V 5 bases, and 12 bases lay outside the gene matches. The CDR3 length is 17 residues. The CDR3 nucleotides are TGCGCCAGCAGCGAAGCGTTAGCGGGACACTACACAGATACGCAGTATTTT. This encodes CASSEALAGHYTDTQYF.

The rearrangement joins TRBV10-3 to TRBJ1-5, with TRBD1 matching 11 bases. V was clipped by 4 bases and J by 3 bases; unmatched bases: 2. The CDR3 spans 15 residues. Per the germline V gene, CDR1 is ENHRY and CDR2 is SYGVKD. CDR3 residues: CAISGDRGANQPQHF. The CDR3 region has the DNA TGTGCCATCAGTGGGGACAGGGGGGCCAATCAGCCCCAGCATTTT.

The chain uses TRBV3-1 (or the pseudogene TRBV3-2) and TRBJ2-2; 8 positions agree with TRBD2. Germline lookup yields CDR1 LGHDT and CDR2 YNNKEL (reference sequence). The CDR3 spans 16 residues. With 5 bases clipped from V and 2 bases from J, the junction kept 7 bases outside the gene matches. The CDR3 is CASSGRLASNTGELFF. The DNA of the CDR3 is TGTGCCAGCAGCGGACGACTAGCGAGCAACACCGGGGAGCTGTTTTTT.

This clone was counted a single time. Different DNA sequences within this sample yield the same CDR3. The chain recombines TRBV11-2 with TRBJ1-1; D gene uncertain. Germline V gene data show CDR1 as SGHAT and CDR2 as FQNNGV. This CDR3 has 15 amino acids. Trimming shortened V by 0 bases and J by 0 bases, and 8 bases separated the two germline ends. This chain's CDR3 is CASSLEGRLNTEAFF. DNA for the CDR3: TGTGCCAGCAGCTTAGAGGGCAGGTTGAACACTGAAGCTTTCTTT.

V gene TRBV29-1 combines with J gene TRBJ2-2, with 7 bases lining up with TRBD1. CDR1 SQVTM and CDR2 ANQGSEA come from the germline V gene. This CDR3 contains 15 residues. With V trimmed by 7 bases and J by 1 base, 9 bases remained unmatched. This CDR3 is CSAATGAGNTGELFF. The CDR3 DNA reads as TGCAGCGCGGCAACAGGGGCGGGGAACACCGGGGAGCTGTTTTTT.

V usage is TRBV9 and J usage is TRBJ1-2, with 7 positions matching TRBD1. V lost 3 bases to trimming and J lost 4 bases; unmatched junction nucleotides: 6. Germline assignment: CDR1 SGDLS and CDR2 YYNGEE. This CDR3 region has 14 residues. For the CDR3, the DNA is TGTGCCAGCAGCGCCTTAGACAGGGCCTATGGCTACACCTTC. This codes for CASSALDRAYGYTF. Filled out from reference TRBV9 and TRBJ1-2, the complete variable domain reads DSGVTQTPKHLITATGQRVTLRCSPRSGDLSVYWYQQSLDQGLQFLIQYYNGEERAKGNILERFSAQQFPDLHSELNLSSLELGDSALYFCASSALDRAYGYTFGSGTRLTVV.